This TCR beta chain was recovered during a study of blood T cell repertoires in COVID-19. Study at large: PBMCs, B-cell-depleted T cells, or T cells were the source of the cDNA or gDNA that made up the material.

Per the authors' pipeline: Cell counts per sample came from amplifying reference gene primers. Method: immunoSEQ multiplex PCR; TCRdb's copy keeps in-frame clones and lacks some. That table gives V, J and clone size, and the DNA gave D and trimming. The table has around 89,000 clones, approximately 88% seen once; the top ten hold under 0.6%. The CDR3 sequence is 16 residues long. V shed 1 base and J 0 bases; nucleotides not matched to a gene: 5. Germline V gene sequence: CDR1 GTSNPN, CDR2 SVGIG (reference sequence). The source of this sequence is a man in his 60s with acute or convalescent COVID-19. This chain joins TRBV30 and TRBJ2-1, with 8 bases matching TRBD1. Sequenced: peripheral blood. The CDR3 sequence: CAWSGTGGPSYNEQFF. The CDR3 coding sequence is TGTGCCTGGAGTGGAACAGGGGGGCCCTCCTACAATGAGCAGTTCTTC.